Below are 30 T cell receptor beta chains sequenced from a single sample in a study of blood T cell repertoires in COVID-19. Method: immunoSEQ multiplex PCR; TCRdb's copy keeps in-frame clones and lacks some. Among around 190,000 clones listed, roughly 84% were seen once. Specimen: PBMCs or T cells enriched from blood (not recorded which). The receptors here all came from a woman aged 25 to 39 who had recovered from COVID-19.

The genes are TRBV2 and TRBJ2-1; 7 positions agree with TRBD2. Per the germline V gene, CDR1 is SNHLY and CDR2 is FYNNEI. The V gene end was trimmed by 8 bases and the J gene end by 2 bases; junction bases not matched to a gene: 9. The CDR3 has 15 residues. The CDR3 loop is CASAVREGTYNEQFF. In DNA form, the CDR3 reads TGTGCCAGCGCAGTGAGGGAGGGGACCTACAATGAGCAGTTCTTC.

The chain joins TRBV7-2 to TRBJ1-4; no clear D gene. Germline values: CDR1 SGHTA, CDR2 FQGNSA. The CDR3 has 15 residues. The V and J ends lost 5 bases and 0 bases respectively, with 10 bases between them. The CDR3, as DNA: TGTGCCAGCAGCCTCACGAGTACAACTAATGAAAAACTGTTTTTT. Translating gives CASSLTSTTNEKLFF.

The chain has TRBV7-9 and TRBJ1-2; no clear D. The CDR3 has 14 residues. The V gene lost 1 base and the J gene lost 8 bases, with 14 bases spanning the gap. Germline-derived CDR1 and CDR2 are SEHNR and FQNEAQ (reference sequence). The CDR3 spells CASSLGPLGEGYTF. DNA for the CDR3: TGTGCCAGCAGCTTAGGACCCCTCGGGGAGGGCTACACCTTC.

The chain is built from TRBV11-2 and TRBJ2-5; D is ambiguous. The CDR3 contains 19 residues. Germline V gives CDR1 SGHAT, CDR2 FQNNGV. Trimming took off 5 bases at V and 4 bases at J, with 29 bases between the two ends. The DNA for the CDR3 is TGTGCCAGCAGCCTCCTACTTGCTAAATACACAGTCGATCGAGAGACCCAGTACTTC. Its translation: CASSLLLAKYTVDRETQYF.

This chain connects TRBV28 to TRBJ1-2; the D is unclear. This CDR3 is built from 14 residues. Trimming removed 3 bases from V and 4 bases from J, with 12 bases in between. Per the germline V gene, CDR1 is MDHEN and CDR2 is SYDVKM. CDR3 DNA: TGTGCCAGCAGTTTGTCAAACCTAGGCTATGGCTACACCTTC. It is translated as CASSLSNLGYGYTF.

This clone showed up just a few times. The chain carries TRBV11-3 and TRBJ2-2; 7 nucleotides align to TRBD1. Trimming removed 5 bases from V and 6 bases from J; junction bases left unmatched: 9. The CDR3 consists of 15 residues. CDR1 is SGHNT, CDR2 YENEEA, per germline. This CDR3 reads CASSPTTGVPGELFF. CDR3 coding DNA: TGTGCCAGCAGCCCCACTACAGGGGTCCCCGGGGAGCTGTTTTTT.

The CDR3, as DNA: TGTGCCAGCTCACGCGGACAGACAGATACGCAGTATTTT. Its translation is CASSRGQTDTQYF. The V call is TRBV18, the J call TRBJ2-3; TRBD1 might be the D (6 bases). V was cut by 4 bases and J by 3 bases, with 8 bases left in between. CDR1 KGHSH and CDR2 LQKENI come from the germline V gene. This CDR3 comprises 13 residues. Filled out from reference TRBV18 and TRBJ2-3, the complete variable domain reads NAGVMQNPRHLVRRRGQEARLRCSPMKGHSHVYWYRQLPEEGLKFMVYLQKENIIDESGMPKERFSAEFPKEGPSILRIQQVVRGDSAAYFCASSRGQTDTQYFGPGTRLTVL.

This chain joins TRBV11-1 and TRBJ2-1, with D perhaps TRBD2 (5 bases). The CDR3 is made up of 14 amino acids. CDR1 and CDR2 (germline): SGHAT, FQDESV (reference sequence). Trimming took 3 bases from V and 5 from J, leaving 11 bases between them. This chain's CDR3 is CASSFERVHNEQFF. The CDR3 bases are TGTGCCAGCAGCTTTGAGAGGGTACACAATGAGCAGTTCTTC.

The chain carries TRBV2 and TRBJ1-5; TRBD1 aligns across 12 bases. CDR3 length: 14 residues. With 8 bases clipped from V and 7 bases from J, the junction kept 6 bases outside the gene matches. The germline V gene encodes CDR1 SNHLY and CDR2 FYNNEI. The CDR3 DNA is TGTGCCAGCTGGGGACAGGGGGCCGGGCAGCCCCAGCATTTT. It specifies CASWGQGAGQPQHF.

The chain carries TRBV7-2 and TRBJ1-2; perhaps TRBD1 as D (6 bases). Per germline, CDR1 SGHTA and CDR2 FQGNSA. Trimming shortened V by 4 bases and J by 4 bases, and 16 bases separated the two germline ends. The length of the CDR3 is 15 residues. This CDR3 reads CASSSSQGNLYGYTF. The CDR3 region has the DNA TGTGCCAGCAGCTCCTCACAGGGTAACCTCTATGGCTACACCTTC.

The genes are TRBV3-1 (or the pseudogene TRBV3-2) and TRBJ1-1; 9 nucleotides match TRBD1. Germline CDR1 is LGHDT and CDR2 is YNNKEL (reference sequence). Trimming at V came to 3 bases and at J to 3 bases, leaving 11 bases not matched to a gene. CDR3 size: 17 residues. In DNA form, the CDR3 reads TGTGCCAGCAGCCAGTATCTCCCGGGACAGGGTGACACTGAAGCTTTCTTT. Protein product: CASSQYLPGQGDTEAFF.

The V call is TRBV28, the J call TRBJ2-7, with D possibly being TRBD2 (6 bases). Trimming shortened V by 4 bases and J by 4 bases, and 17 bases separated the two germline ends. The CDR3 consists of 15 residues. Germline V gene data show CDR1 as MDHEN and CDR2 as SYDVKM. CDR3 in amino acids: CASSSPEGVIYEQYV. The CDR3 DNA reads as TGTGCCAGCAGTTCCCCGGAGGGCGTTATATACGAGCAGTACGTC.

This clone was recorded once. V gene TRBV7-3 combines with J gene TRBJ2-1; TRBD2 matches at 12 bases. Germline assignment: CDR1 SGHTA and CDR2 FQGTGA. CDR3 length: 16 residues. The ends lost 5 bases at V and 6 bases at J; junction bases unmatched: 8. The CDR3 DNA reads TGTGCCAGCAGCCTGACTAGCGGGAGAGGGTTCAATGAGCAGTTCTTC. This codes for CASSLTSGRGFNEQFF.

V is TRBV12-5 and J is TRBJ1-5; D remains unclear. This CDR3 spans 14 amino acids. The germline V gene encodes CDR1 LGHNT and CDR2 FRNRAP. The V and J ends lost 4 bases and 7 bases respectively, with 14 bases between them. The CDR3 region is CASGSLIRGQPQHF. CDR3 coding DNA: TGTGCTAGTGGTTCCTTGATTAGAGGACAGCCCCAGCATTTT. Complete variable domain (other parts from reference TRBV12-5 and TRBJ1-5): DARVTQTPRHKVTEMGQEVTMRCQPILGHNTVFWYRQTMMQGLELLAYFRNRAPLDDSGMPKDRFSAEMPDATLATLKIQPSEPRDSAVYFCASGSLIRGQPQHFGDGTRLSIL.

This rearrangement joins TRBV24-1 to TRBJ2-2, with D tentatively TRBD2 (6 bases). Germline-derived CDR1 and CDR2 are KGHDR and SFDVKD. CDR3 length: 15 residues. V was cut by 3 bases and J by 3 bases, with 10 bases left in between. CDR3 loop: CATSDEASDTGELFF. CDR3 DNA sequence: TGTGCCACCAGTGATGAGGCTAGCGACACCGGGGAGCTGTTTTTT.

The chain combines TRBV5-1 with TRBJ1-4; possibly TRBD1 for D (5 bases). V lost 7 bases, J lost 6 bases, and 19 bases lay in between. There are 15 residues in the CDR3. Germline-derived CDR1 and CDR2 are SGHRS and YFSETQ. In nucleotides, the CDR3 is TGCGCCAGCTCCTCCTCAGGGTTTTCAGATGAAAAACTGTTTTTT. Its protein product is CASSSSGFSDEKLFF.

This CDR3 reads CASSPTGGSYNEQFF. Here the CDR3 DNA reads TGTGCCAGCAGCCCGACAGGGGGCTCCTACAATGAGCAGTTCTTC. The V and J genes are TRBV6-5 and TRBJ2-1, with 9 bases identical to TRBD1. Trimming cost V 6 bases and J 0 bases; bases outside gene matches: 3. The CDR3 is 15 residues long. Germline CDR1 is MNHEY and CDR2 is SVGAGI.

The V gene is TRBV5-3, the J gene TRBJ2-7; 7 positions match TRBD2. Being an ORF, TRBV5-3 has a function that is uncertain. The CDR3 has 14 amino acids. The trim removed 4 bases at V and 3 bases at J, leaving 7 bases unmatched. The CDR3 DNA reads TGTGCCAGAAGCCCCCCCCCGGGGGGCTACGAGCAGTACTTC. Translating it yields CARSPPPGGYEQYF.

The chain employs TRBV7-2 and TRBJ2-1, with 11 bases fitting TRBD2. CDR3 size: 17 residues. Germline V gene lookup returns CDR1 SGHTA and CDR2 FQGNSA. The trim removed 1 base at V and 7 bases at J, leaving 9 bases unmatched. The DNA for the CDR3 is TGTGCCAGCAGCTTAGGAGGTAGCGGGAGGGGAATAAATGAGCAGTTCTTC. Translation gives CASSLGGSGRGINEQFF.

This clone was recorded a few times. DNA for the CDR3: TGTGCCAGCAGCCGCGTCCCCCAGGGGGTCGATGGCTACACCTTC. This gives the protein CASSRVPQGVDGYTF. This chain connects TRBV14 to TRBJ1-2, with TRBD1 matching over 7 bases. The CDR3 is 15 amino acids. Trimming at V came to 4 bases and at J to 6 bases, leaving 11 bases not matched to a gene. Germline V CDR1 and CDR2: SGHDN, FVKESK.

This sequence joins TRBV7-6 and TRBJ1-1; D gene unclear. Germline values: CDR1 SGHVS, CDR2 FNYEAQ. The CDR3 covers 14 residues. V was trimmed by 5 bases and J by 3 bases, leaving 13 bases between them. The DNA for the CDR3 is TGTGCCAGCAGCCCCCAATACCTAGACACTGAAGCTTTCTTT. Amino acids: CASSPQYLDTEAFF.

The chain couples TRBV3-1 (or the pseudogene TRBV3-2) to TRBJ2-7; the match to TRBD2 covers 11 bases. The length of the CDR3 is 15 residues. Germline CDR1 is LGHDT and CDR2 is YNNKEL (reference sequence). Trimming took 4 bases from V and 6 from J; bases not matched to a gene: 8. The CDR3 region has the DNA TGTGCCAGCAGCCCTGAGGTACTAGCGGGAGTCGAGCAGTACTTC. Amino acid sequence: CASSPEVLAGVEQYF.

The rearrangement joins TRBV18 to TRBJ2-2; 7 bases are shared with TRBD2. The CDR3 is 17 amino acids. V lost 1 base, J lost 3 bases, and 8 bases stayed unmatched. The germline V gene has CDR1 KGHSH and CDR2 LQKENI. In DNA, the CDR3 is TGTGCCAGCTCACCACGGCGCGGGGGAGCGGACACCGGGGAGCTGTTTTTT. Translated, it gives CASSPRRGGADTGELFF.

CDR3 sequence reads: CASSYSSSDRGLRGYTF. The CDR3 DNA is TGTGCCAGCAGTTACTCGTCCTCAGACAGGGGGCTTCGGGGCTACACCTTC. The chain carries TRBV6-2 or TRBV6-3 and TRBJ1-2, with TRBD1 matching 10 bases. With V trimmed by 0 bases and J by 8 bases, 12 bases remained unmatched. CDR1 and CDR2 from the germline V gene are MNHEY and SVGEGT. This CDR3 contains 17 residues.

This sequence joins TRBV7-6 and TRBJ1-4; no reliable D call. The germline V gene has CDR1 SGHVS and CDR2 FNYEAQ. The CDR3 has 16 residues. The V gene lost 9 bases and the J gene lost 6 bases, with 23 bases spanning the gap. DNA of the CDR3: TGTGCCAGTGGTACTCCGGGAGGAATTGTTTATGAAAAACTGTTTTTT. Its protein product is CASGTPGGIVYEKLFF.

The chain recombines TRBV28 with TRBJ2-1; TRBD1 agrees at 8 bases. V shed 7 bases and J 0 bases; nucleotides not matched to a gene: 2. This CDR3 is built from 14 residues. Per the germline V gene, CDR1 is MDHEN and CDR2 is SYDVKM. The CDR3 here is CASMGTGSYNEQFF. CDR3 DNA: TGTGCCAGCATGGGGACAGGCTCCTACAATGAGCAGTTCTTC.

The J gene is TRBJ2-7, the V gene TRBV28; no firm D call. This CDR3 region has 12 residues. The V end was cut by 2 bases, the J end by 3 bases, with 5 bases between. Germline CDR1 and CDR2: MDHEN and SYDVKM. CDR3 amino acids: CASSLGRYEQYV. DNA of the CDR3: TGTGCCAGCAGTTTAGGGCGCTACGAGCAGTACGTC.

The CDR3 loop is CASSLDPGLAGTYEQYF. CDR3 DNA sequence: TGTGCCAGCAGCTTAGACCCGGGACTAGCGGGAACCTACGAGCAGTACTTC. V is TRBV7-2 and J is TRBJ2-7; 13 nucleotides align to TRBD2. The CDR3 is 17 residues long. Germline CDR1 is SGHTA and CDR2 is FQGNSA. After removal of 1 base from V and 2 bases from J, the junction contained 5 bases not matched to a gene.

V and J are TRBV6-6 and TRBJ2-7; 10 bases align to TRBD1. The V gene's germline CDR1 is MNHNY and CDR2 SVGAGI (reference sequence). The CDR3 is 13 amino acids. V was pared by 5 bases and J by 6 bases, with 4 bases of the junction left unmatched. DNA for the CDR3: TGTGCCAGCAGTCAGACAGGGGGCGGCGAGCAGTACTTC. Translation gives CASSQTGGGEQYF.

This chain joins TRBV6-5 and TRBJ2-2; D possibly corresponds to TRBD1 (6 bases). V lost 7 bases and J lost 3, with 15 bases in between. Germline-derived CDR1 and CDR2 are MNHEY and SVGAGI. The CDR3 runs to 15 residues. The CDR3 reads CASKRAGAHTGELFF. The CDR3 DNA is TGTGCCAGCAAGCGAGCAGGGGCGCACACCGGGGAGCTGTTTTTT.